The T cell receptor (beta chain) described here comes from a study of blood T cell repertoires in COVID-19. Across the study: The samples span acute and convalescent COVID-19 from the United States, Italy and Spain.

Study members were between about 18 and 100 years old and lived in 25 or so US regions. Cohort 3 donors were reported recovered after two negative PCRs, clearance, or symptom resolution. Data came from immunoSEQ multiplex PCR; TCRdb stores just in-frame clones and leaves some out. The data contain over 140,000 clones, over 75% of them singletons. Sample: PBMCs or T cells enriched from blood (not recorded which). This TCR derives from a woman in her fifties or sixties who had recovered from COVID-19.

The CDR3 here is CASSQETIGLAGFGEQFF. The CDR3 coding sequence is TGTGCCAGCAGCCAAGAGACGATAGGACTAGCGGGATTCGGGGAGCAGTTCTTC. V usage is TRBV3-1 (or the pseudogene TRBV3-2) and J usage is TRBJ2-1, with 12 bases fitting TRBD2. Germline loops: CDR1 LGHDT, CDR2 YNNKEL (reference sequence). V shed 0 bases, J shed 10 bases, and the junction held 13 bases outside the gene matches. The CDR3 has 18 amino acids.